Detailed here is one T cell receptor (beta chain). Its antigen target is currently unknown. Nothing much larger sits one base from this clone, and base qualities are not available. The library came from the immunoSEQ multiplex PCR assay. For the multiplex PCR, a mixture combining 60 forward primers for TCR Vbeta segments and 13 reverse primers for TCR Jbeta segments was used. The CDR3 region of rearranged TCR beta genes was amplified from genomic DNA by a multiplex PCR assay. The Illumina HiSeq System was used to sequence the amplified TCR beta libraries as 87-base-pair reads. On the study's bioinformatics: A later analysis counted 75 million to 100 million unique TCR beta chains across the 550 to 800 repertoires, and 10 million to 11 million of these chains were shared by at least two donors. Raw reads were error-corrected and collapsed into unique sequences with a nearest-neighbor algorithm that merged closely related sequences to remove PCR and sequencing errors. Alignment of CDR3 sequences to IMGT reference sequences was used to assign V, D and J gene segments. For a sequence to be retained, at least a six-nucleotide match to both a V gene segment and a J gene segment was required. Rearrangements were called productive when the CDR3 lacked stop codons and stayed in frame with V and J; all others were non-productive. CDR3 was defined according to IMGT convention as the region running from the second conserved V-encoded cysteine to the conserved J-encoded phenylalanine. Sequences without an unambiguous match to a single V gene segment were excluded from the earlier analysis of over 500 of the donors. An earlier analysis of roughly 590 of the donors called V segments functional above 56.7% productive rearrangements and segregating when the between-donor standard deviation exceeded 5%. To diagnose cytomegalovirus status from the catalog of TCR beta chain sequences, a statistical classification framework was built. V and J gene assignment, in a later analysis, came from comparing TCR nucleotide sequences with IMGT/GENE-DB human TR gene sequences. A later analysis assigned CDR3 sequences and most-parsimonious VDJ recombination scenarios with the TCRdist pipeline. In a later analysis, each TCR beta chain was defined by its CDR3 amino acid sequence together with its V-gene family, and reads without a unique V-gene family were excluded. In a later analysis, some 600 highly shared, low-generation-probability nucleotide sequences were removed to address suspected cross-contamination and a sequencing artifact. In a later analysis, a clonal expansion index was calculated for each public chain from normalized within-repertoire ranks of inferred template counts. In a later analysis, generation probabilities were computed with a VDJ recombination model fitted to out-of-frame rearrangements, and the resulting probabilities were checked against IGoR. In a later analysis, hypergeometric tests were used to score TCR-TCR, TCR-HLA and TCR-CMV co-occurrence, with a repertoire-size bias correction applied to TCR pairs. A later analysis estimated false discovery rates by permuting HLA or CMV assignments 20 times. A later analysis grouped co-occurring TCRs with DBSCAN, adding TCRdist sequence similarity when clustering within HLA-allele-positive subsets. Repertoires with fewer than 30,000 or more than 120,000 public chains were left out of co-occurrence clustering, as were a handful of repertoires with anomalous nucleotide sharing. In TCRdb, the immuneACCESS table is reduced to in-frame sequences with V and J assigned. These tables do not hold every clone; where another copy was compared, an unresolved V gene accounts for under half, and the others remain unexplained. D and trimming come from the DNA, and the V and J calls and clone size come from that table. This sample holds about 76,000 clones; about 70% were observed only once. In total, the top ten clones hold over 10% of the sample.

At the junction V is shortened by 2 bases and J by 8 bases; bases outside the gene matches: 8. The CDR3 runs 15 amino acids, cysteine and phenylalanine included. The read is trimmed to its CDR3 DNA, 45 bases read in frame from base 1. Looking up the germline V gene yields CDR1 MNHEY and CDR2 SVGAGI. The sample is drawn from a study of cytomegalovirus exposure and HLA in healthy donors (dated by TCRdb to the late 2010s). For context, the study as a whole: An earlier analysis of several hundred of the donors reported 276 Gb of sequence data and 117 million unique TCR beta sequences obtained from some 170 million T cells. An early release covering just under 650 HLA-typed donors comprised approximately 300 gigabases of sequencing data and approximately 80 million unique TCR sequences. Of the roughly 420 genotyped donors, 75% to 85% were placed in the genetic ancestry cluster associated with self-reported Caucasian donors. The study aimed to test whether signatures of past pathogen exposure could be identified by cataloging public T cell receptors. The T cell repertoires of about 700 subjects were profiled by immunosequencing and related to cytomegalovirus serostatus. Along with the roughly 670-subject first cohort, a separate validation cohort of roughly 110 different subjects was used. To predict cytomegalovirus infection status, the study brought together high-throughput TCR immunosequencing, statistical association of individual TCRs with disease status, and machine learning. In a later analysis, previously published TCR beta repertoires from 550 to 700 donors were re-analyzed and high-resolution HLA genotyping was added so that TCR occurrence patterns could be studied. Rather than using new phenotypic data, the later analysis identified candidate immune exposures from TCR beta sequences and from how often those sequences occurred across donors. In an earlier analysis of 550 to 700 of the donors, high-throughput TCR beta sequencing was used to judge whether each TCR beta V gene segment behaved as functional or pseudogenic. Alongside the repertoire data, information on donor age, sex, ethnicity and CMV serostatus was compiled. Genome-wide SNP genotypes for about 65% of the roughly 670 donors were used in a later genetic analysis, which treated that subset as a discovery cohort. Every discovery cohort repertoire had been produced on one sequencing platform. HLA typing included class I and class II loci at four-digit resolution. The number of donors typed differed by locus, with roughly 620-630 for A, B, C, DRB1 and DQB1, roughly 520 for DQA1, under 610 for DPA1, and 400 to 490 for DPB1. A handful of DR-DQ haplotypes were handled as single units for association and clustering because linkage in the cohort was strong. Across some 400 genotyped donors of the cohort, an average of about 250,000 unique TCR beta nucleotide sequences per donor were sequenced, and roughly 17% of those sequences were non-productive.

In total, over 600 healthy bone marrow donors made up the cohort. All cohort members were sampled while nominally healthy, although unrecorded immune exposures were likely present. The donor was CMV seropositive and belonged to the group of more than 250 seropositive cohort members. A peripheral blood sample was collected from each donor, and TCR beta sequencing was performed on peripheral blood mononuclear cells. Genomic DNA was extracted from the blood cell samples with the Qiagen DNeasy Blood Extraction Kit. General conclusions and limits of the study: Some IMGT-functional V segments, including TRBV6-2 and TRBV6-3, could not be told apart with the 87-base-pair reads, so those segments were excluded. The authors suggested that the approach could potentially be extended to other disease states and immunological phenotypes. The study listed around 160 TCR beta chains as associated with cytomegalovirus. In a later analysis, TCR association rates were found to vary across HLA loci, with the most associated TCRs seen for DRB1 alleles and the fewest for HLA-C alleles. According to a later analysis, parvovirus B19, influenza, CMV and Epstein-Barr virus appeared linked to several top co-occurrence clusters. A group of highly shared sequence variants was considered likely to be a technical artifact of the sequencing pipeline. When HLA alleles, especially DR and DQ, strongly co-occurred, attributing TCR associations to individual alleles was difficult. In a later genetic analysis, a missense DCLRE1C variant was associated with V-gene and J-gene trimming of TCR beta chains, and the association was replicated in an independent cohort. A further reported finding was that TCR beta sequences accurately predicted the HLA-A and HLA-B alleles for most subjects in the first cohort. Sequencing depth was assumed to be roughly uniform across donors in the presence/absence analyses, though that assumption may not hold. CMV serostatus was the only immune exposure information available for the cohort. This cohort had only TCR beta chains sequenced, and the lack of alpha or paired-chain data limited which features could be detected. In a later analysis, 15,000 to 20,000 TCR beta sequences were associated with specific HLA alleles at a false discovery rate of 0.05. Most TCR sequences were seen in very few donors, while some public TCRs were found in many individuals. A later analysis found that most CMV-associated TCR beta chains appeared HLA-restricted, with HLA associations seemingly driven largely by CMV exposure. Because counts were too low, more than 15 rarely observed V segments, including chromosome 9 orphons, were left out of the earlier analysis of a few hundred of the donors. In vitro tests confirmed that a few of the cytomegalovirus-associated TCR beta chains recognize cytomegalovirus antigens. The classifier was reported to diagnose cytomegalovirus status with high specificity and sensitivity in both the original and validation cohorts. Correlated functional status among segregating V segments might be attributable to linkage disequilibrium, but an unknown experimental factor could not be ruled out. HLA typing was unavailable for some donors at each locus, so association tests used only the typed subset. An earlier analysis of around 540 of the donors showed that most TCR beta V segments appeared in productive rearrangements either about 90% or about 30% of the time, which broadly matched IMGT annotations. Compared with the roughly 700-donor mean, donors in an Asian-associated ancestry cluster had fewer N-insertions in productive TCRs, according to a later genetic analysis. In a later analysis, HLA-associated TCR beta chains showed more clonal expansion and lower generation probabilities than non-associated chains that were equally common.

The rearrangement combines TRBV6-5 with TRBJ1-2; 10 middle bases align to TRBD1. The origin of this receptor is a male donor in good health and CMV-seropositive. Sequenced material: PBMCs. The CDR3 region: CASSYLRQGARGYTF. The DNA sequence follows: TGTGCCAGCAGTTACCTTCGACAGGGGGCTCGGGGCTACACCTTC.